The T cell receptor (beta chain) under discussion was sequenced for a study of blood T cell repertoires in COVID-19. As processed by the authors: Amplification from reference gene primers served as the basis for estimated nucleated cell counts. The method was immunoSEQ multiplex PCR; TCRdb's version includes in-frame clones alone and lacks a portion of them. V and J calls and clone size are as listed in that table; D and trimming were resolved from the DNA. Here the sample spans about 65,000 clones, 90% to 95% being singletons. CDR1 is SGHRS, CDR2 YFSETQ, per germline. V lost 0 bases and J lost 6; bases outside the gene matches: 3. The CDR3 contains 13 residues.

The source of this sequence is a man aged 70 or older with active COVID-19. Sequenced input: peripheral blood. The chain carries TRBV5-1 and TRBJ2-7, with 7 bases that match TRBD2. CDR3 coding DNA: TGCGCCAGCAGCTTGGGACCGGGGGGCGAGCAGTACGTC. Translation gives CASSLGPGGEQYV.